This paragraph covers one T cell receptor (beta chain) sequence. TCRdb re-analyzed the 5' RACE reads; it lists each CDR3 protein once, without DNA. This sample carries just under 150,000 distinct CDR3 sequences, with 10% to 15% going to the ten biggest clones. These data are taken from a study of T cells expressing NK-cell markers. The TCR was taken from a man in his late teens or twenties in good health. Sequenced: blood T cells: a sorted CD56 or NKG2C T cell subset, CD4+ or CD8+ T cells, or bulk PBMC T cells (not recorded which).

CDR3 region: CASSKGQGPDTQYF. The chain has TRBV19 and TRBJ2-3; the TCRdb D gene call, TRBD1, has no DNA to confirm it. This CDR3 spans 14 amino acids. Germline assignment: CDR1 LNHDA and CDR2 SQIVND (reference sequence).